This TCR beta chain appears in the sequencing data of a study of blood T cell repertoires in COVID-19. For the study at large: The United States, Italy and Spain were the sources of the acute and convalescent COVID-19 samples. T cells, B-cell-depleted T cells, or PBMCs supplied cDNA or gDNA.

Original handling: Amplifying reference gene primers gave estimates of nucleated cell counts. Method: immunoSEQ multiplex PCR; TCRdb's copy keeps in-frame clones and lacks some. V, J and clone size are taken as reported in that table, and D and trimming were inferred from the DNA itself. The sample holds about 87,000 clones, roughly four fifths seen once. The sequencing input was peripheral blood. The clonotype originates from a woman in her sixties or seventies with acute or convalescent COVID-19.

CDR3 in DNA: TGCGCCAGCAGCGGGGACATAAGAGGTTCACCCCTCCACTTT. Its translation: CASSGDIRGSPLHF. The chain employs TRBV5-1 and TRBJ1-6; TRBD1 is a possible D gene (6 bases). The length of the CDR3 is 14 residues. The V end was cut by 4 bases, the J end by 9 bases, with 14 bases between. CDR1 SGHRS and CDR2 YFSETQ come from the germline V gene.